This TCR beta chain was captured by sequencing in a study of T cell responses to AZD1222 COVID-19 vaccine. Germline V lookup: CDR1 LGHDT, CDR2 YNNKEL (reference sequence). The CDR3 length is 13 residues. Trimming cost V 5 bases and J 6 bases, with 13 bases left between them. The data were produced by immunoSEQ multiplex PCR, yet TCRdb's version contains in-frame clones alone and is incomplete. The sample consists of approximately 5,800 clones, more than 70% of them appearing once. The specimen was peripheral blood, collected 28 days after the second AZD1222 dose. The receptor was derived from an adult who received the AZD1222 COVID-19 vaccine. The V gene is TRBV3-1 (or the pseudogene TRBV3-2), the J gene TRBJ1-2, with D maybe TRBD1 (5 bases). In nucleotides, the CDR3 is TGTGCCAGCAGCACAGGATCCAACCATGGCTACACCTTC. Encoded protein: CASSTGSNHGYTF.